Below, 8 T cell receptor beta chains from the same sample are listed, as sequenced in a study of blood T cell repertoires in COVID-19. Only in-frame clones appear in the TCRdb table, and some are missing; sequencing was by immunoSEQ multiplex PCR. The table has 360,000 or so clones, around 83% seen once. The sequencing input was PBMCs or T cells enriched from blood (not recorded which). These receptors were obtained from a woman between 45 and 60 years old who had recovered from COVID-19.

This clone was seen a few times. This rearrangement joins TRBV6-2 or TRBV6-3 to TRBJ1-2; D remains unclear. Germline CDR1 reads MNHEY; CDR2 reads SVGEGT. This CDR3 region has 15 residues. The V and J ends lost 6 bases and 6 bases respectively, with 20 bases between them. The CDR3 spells CASSPVMILRDGYTF. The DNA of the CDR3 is TGTGCCAGCAGCCCGGTAATGATATTGCGCGATGGCTACACCTTC.

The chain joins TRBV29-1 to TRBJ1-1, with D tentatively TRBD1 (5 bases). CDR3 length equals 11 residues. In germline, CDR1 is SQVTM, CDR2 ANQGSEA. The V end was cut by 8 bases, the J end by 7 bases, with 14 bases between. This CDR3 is CSTYQGFEAFF. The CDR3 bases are TGCAGCACCTATCAGGGTTTTGAAGCTTTCTTT.

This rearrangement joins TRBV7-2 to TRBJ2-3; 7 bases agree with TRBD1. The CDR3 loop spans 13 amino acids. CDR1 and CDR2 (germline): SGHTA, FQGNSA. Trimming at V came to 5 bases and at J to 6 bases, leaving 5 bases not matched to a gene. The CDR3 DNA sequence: TGTGCCAGCAGCAATACAGGGGCGGATACGCAGTATTTT. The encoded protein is CASSNTGADTQYF.

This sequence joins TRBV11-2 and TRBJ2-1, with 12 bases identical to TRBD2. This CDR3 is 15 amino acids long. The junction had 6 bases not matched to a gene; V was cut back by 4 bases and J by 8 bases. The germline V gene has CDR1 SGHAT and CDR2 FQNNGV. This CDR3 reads CASSSLAGGQHEQFF. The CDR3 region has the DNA TGTGCCAGCAGCTCCCTAGCGGGAGGGCAACATGAGCAGTTCTTC.

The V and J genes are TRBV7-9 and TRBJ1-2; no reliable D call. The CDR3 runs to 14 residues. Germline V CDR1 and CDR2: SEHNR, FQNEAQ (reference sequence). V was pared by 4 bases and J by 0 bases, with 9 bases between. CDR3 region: CASSSQTSNYGYTF. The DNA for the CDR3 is TGTGCCAGCAGCTCACAGACATCTAACTATGGCTACACCTTC. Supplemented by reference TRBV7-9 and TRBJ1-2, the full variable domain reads DTGVSQNPRHKITKRGQNVTFRCDPISEHNRLYWYRQTLGQGPEFLTYFQNEAQLEKSRLLSDRFSAERPKGSFSTLEIQRTEQGDSAMYLCASSSQTSNYGYTFGSGTRLTVV.

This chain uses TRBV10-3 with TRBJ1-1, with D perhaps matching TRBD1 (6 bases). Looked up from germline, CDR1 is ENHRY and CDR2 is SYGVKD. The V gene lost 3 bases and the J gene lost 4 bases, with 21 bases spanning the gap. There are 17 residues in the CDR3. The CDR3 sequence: CAISDAGNSKGGTEAFF. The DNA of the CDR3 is TGTGCCATCAGTGACGCGGGTAATAGCAAAGGGGGCACTGAAGCTTTCTTT.

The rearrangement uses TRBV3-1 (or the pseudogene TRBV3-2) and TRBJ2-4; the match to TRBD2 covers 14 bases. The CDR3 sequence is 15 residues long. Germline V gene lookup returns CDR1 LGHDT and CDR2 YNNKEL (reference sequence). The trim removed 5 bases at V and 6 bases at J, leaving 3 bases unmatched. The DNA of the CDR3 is TGTGCCAGCAGCGAGACTAGCGGGGGGGTAAACATTCAGTACTTC. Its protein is CASSETSGGVNIQYF.

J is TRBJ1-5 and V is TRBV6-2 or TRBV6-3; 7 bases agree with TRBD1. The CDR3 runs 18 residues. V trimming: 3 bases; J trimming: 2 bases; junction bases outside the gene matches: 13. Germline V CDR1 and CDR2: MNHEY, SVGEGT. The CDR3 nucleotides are TGTGCCAGCAGTTATACCCCGGACAGGACATCAGGCAATCAGCCCCAGCATTTT. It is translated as CASSYTPDRTSGNQPQHF.